These 10 T cell receptor beta chains were all obtained from the same sample, sequenced in a study of identical twins listed by TCRdb under 2016. Library generation was performed with 5' RACE. TCRdb lists the instrument as Illumina HiSeq 2000. TCRdb cleaned the public reads at Q25 with fastp, built clones with MiXCR and kept in-frame beta chains. Under each unique CDR3 protein, matching rows form one entry showing the most common genes and DNA. The sample data list roughly 690,000 distinct CDR3 sequences, and less than 25% of these were observed just once. The leading ten clones occupy 4.3% of the sample. These same data were also listed under a study on T cells expressing NK-cell markers.

The sample taken for sequencing was PBMCs. The receptors here all came from a woman aged 18-29 years in good health.

The gene calls are TRBV7-9 and TRBJ1-6; 9 bases line up with TRBD1. V dropped 7 bases and J dropped 9; count of bases not matched to a gene: 7. Looked up from germline, CDR1 is SEHNR and CDR2 is FQNEAQ (reference sequence). This CDR3 has 14 amino acids. The CDR3 sequence: CASKTGGRGSPLHF. The CDR3 bases are TGTGCCAGCAAAACAGGGGGCAGGGGTTCACCCCTCCACTTT.

V and J are TRBV9 and TRBJ2-7, with TRBD2 matching 13 bases. Germline V lookup: CDR1 SGDLS, CDR2 YYNGEE. V lost 3 bases, J lost 3 bases, and 6 bases stayed unmatched. The CDR3 contains 16 residues. CDR3 in DNA: TGTGCCAGCAGCGAGACCGGGACTAGCGGGGTCTACGAGCAGTACTTC. Its translation is CASSETGTSGVYEQYF.

This clonotype showed up just a few times. The DNA for the CDR3 is TGTGCCAGCAGCTTGCTAGCGGGTCTAGAGACCCAGTACTTC. Translated, it gives CASSLLAGLETQYF. The V and J genes are TRBV7-9 and TRBJ2-5, with TRBD2 matching over 8 bases. The CDR3 sequence is 14 residues long. Germline V lookup: CDR1 SEHNR, CDR2 FQNEAQ (reference sequence). The junction had 4 bases not matched to a gene; V was cut back by 3 bases and J by 4 bases.

The chain uses TRBV12-3 or TRBV12-4 and TRBJ2-7; maybe TRBD2 (7 bases). Trimming pared 7 bases from V and 5 bases from J, leaving 12 bases between. CDR3 length: 12 amino acids. CDR3 DNA: TGTGCCAGCACCCGGGGGGCTAACGAGCAGTACTTC. Amino acid sequence: CASTRGANEQYF.

This clonotype was picked up one time. V usage is TRBV12-5 and J usage is TRBJ2-7; 9 nucleotides line up with TRBD1. The V gene's germline CDR1 is LGHNT and CDR2 FRNRAP. The CDR3 is 14 amino acids. Losses at the gene ends were 6 bases for V and 1 base for J; bases not matched to a gene: 4. Written as DNA, the CDR3 is TGTGCTAGTGGCTTGACAGGGGGGTCCTACGAGCAGTACTTC. It specifies CASGLTGGSYEQYF.

This clonotype came up many times. The rearrangement uses TRBV2 and TRBJ2-7, with 8 nucleotides matching TRBD2. Germline CDR1 reads SNHLY; CDR2 reads FYNNEI. There are 14 residues in the CDR3. V lost 7 bases to trimming and J lost 6 bases; unmatched junction nucleotides: 11. CDR3 coding DNA: TGTGCCAGCACGGTCCGGGAGGGCAGGGGCGAGCAGTACTTC. This sequence encodes CASTVREGRGEQYF.

The gene calls are TRBV12-3 or TRBV12-4 and TRBJ2-7; 8 nucleotides agree with TRBD2. This CDR3 is built from 15 residues. Trimming took 4 bases from V and 2 from J; bases not matched to a gene: 7. CDR3 in amino acids: CASSSPSGGAYEQYF. The CDR3 DNA is TGTGCCAGCAGTTCCCCCTCCGGGGGGGCCTACGAGCAGTACTTC.

The V gene is TRBV15, the J gene TRBJ2-3; D remains ambiguous. This CDR3 region has 14 residues. V was shortened by 3 bases and J by 3 bases, with 10 bases between the two germline ends. Germline assignment: CDR1 LNHNV and CDR2 YYDKDF (reference sequence). The CDR3 coding sequence is TGTGCCACCAGCAGGAGCCGGAGTACAGATACGCAGTATTTT. It translates to CATSRSRSTDTQYF.

J is TRBJ2-1 and V is TRBV6-2 or TRBV6-3; D ambiguous. V was pared by 6 bases and J by 0 bases, with 6 bases between. The CDR3 covers 13 residues. CDR1 is MNHEY and CDR2 is SVGEGT in the germline V gene. The CDR3 DNA reads as TGTGCCAGCAGCATAGGCTCCTACAATGAGCAGTTCTTC. This codes for CASSIGSYNEQFF.

This clonotype was recorded a few times. Written as DNA, the CDR3 is TGTGCCAGCACGCCCCGTCGGGATAATTCACCCCTCCACTTT. This sequence encodes CASTPRRDNSPLHF. The chain is built from TRBV6-2 or TRBV6-3 and TRBJ1-6; no clear D gene. CDR1 is MNHEY, CDR2 SVGEGT, per germline. Trimming took 7 bases from V and 5 from J, leaving 12 bases between them. The CDR3 covers 14 residues.